The 24 T cell receptor beta chains below come from one sample, sequenced in a study of CD8+CD57+ T cells in acquired aplastic anemia. It was genomic DNA that served as the template for profiling TCR beta VDJ and CDR3. TCRdb redid the calling of the reads with MiXCR, one entry per CDR3 protein. The sample consists of some 410,000 distinct CDR3 sequences, roughly 68% of them appearing once. Sequencing was performed on sorted CD4+, CD8+, or CD8+CD57+ T cells (not recorded which) from PBMCs. These receptors came from a human donor in good health, serving as a control.

V gene TRBV5-1 combines with J gene TRBJ1-6; 10 bases align to TRBD1. Germline values: CDR1 SGHRS, CDR2 YFSETQ. V lost 4 bases to trimming and J lost 8 bases; unmatched junction nucleotides: 6. This CDR3 contains 15 residues. CDR3 residues: CASSLRTGGDSPLHF. The DNA for the CDR3 is TGCGCCAGCAGCCTACGGACAGGGGGGGATTCACCCCTCCACTTT.

Points on this clonotype: At one end the junction does not follow the germline gene, possibly because of a read error. This chain joins TRBV2 and TRBJ2-7; TRBD2 matches at 7 bases. CDR1 is SNHLY, CDR2 FYNNEI, per germline. This CDR3 has 17 amino acids. CDR3 sequence (DNA): TGTGCCAGCAGTGTAGCCGGGAGGACGAATCAGCCCCAGCATTATGGCTTC. This sequence encodes CASSVAGRTNQPQHYGF.

Ten or more counts support this clonotype. The gene calls are TRBV20-1 and TRBJ1-4; 7 bases agree with TRBD1. Germline V gene lookup returns CDR1 DFQATT and CDR2 SNEGSKA (reference sequence). Germline trimming cut 5 bases from V and 0 bases from J; bases unmatched to any gene: 3. The CDR3 sequence is 14 residues long. This CDR3 is CSALDRATNEKLFF. In DNA, the CDR3 is TGCAGTGCTCTTGACAGGGCAACTAATGAAAAACTGTTTTTT.

V usage is TRBV5-1 and J usage is TRBJ2-3; TRBD1 agrees at 8 bases. Germline V gives CDR1 SGHRS, CDR2 YFSETQ. The CDR3 covers 15 residues. The V segment lost 4 bases and the J segment 4 bases; nucleotides outside the gene matches: 8. The CDR3 region is CASSQGTGFSDTQYF. In DNA form, the CDR3 reads TGCGCCAGCAGCCAGGGGACAGGCTTTTCAGATACGCAGTATTTT.

The DNA for the CDR3 is TGTGCCAGCAGCCTCGGAGCGGGACGCCATGGCTACACCTTC. The encoded protein is CASSLGAGRHGYTF. The chain is built from TRBV7-9 and TRBJ1-2; D is possibly TRBD1 (5 bases). The CDR3 runs 14 residues. CDR1 is SEHNR, CDR2 FQNEAQ, per germline (reference sequence). Trimming took off 5 bases at V and 6 bases at J, with 16 bases between the two ends.

The chain recombines TRBV7-6 with TRBJ2-5; a possible D gene is TRBD1 (5 bases). The V end lost 6 bases, the J end lost 10 bases, and 24 bases lay between the germline ends. Per the germline V gene, CDR1 is SGHVS and CDR2 is FNYEAQ. This CDR3 region has 15 residues. The CDR3 sequence: CASSLRLGEQDIQYF. The CDR3 DNA sequence: TGTGCCAGCAGTTTGCGCCTAGGAGAACAGGACATCCAGTACTTC.

Concerning this clonotype: This CDR3 is missing its conserved last phenylalanine or tryptophan, likely due to a read error. It is unclear where the CDR3 begins or ends on the DNA, so no DNA is shown, and the CDR3 is as TCRdb lists it. The gene calls are TRBV7-2 and TRBJ1-3; TRBD1, as called in the table, went unchecked against the DNA. Germline assignment: CDR1 SGHTA and CDR2 FQGNSA. Inclusive of both ends, the CDR3 amounts to 13 amino acids. The CDR3 sequence: CASRAGTGANYEQ.

Comments on this clonotype: The conserved phenylalanine or tryptophan normally closing the CDR3 is absent here, so this likely arose from a read error. It is unclear where the CDR3 begins or ends on the DNA, so no DNA is shown, and the CDR3 is as TCRdb lists it. V gene TRBV19 combines with J gene TRBJ1-6. The V gene's germline CDR1 is LNHDA and CDR2 SQIVND (reference sequence). 16 amino acids form the CDR3, both terminal residues included. CDR3 loop: CASGFSTDTQYFGPGI.

The V gene is TRBV11-1, the J gene TRBJ1-5; D gene uncertain. Between the trimmed V and J ends, which lost 2 bases and 0 bases, there was a span of 11 bases. In germline, CDR1 is SGHAT, CDR2 FQDESV (reference sequence). The CDR3 covers 16 residues. CDR3 coding DNA: TGTGCCAGCAGCTTAAATCCAGTGGATAGCAATCAGCCCCAGCATTTT. Amino acid sequence: CASSLNPVDSNQPQHF.

The chain carries TRBV5-1 and TRBJ1-2; 8 bases fit TRBD1. V gave up 4 bases and J gave up 10 bases; unmatched junction bases: 9. The CDR3 has 13 residues. CDR1 is SGHRS, CDR2 YFSETQ, per germline. The CDR3 sequence is CASSMRQGRNYTF. DNA of the CDR3: TGCGCCAGCAGCATGAGACAGGGGCGTAACTACACCTTC.

As concerns this clonotype: A junction end diverges from the germline sequence, so it may reflect a read error. This sequence joins TRBV9 and TRBJ1-2; weak D call: TRBD1 (5 bases). The CDR3 extends over 12 amino acids. Germline-derived CDR1 and CDR2 are SGDLS and YYNGEE. The CDR3 DNA is TGCGCCAGCCGCGAGGGGACCTATGGCTACACCTTC. Its translation is CASREGTYGYTF.

This chain joins TRBV4-1 and TRBJ2-7; TRBD1 aligns across 9 bases. Germline V lookup: CDR1 MGHRA, CDR2 YSYEKL. Trimming took 2 bases from V and 2 from J; bases not matched to a gene: 4. The CDR3 extends over 15 amino acids. The CDR3 DNA follows: TGCGCCAGCAGCCAAACAGGGGGCGCCCCCTACGAGCAGTACTTC. Protein sequence: CASSQTGGAPYEQYF.

This clonotype was picked up many times. The chain recombines TRBV5-1 with TRBJ2-1; 9 bases are a match to TRBD2. Germline CDR1 SGHRS, CDR2 YFSETQ. The CDR3 contains 14 residues. V was pared by 6 bases and J by 5 bases, with 6 bases of the junction left unmatched. The CDR3 region is CASTVAGVDNEQFF. The CDR3 DNA follows: TGCGCCAGCACCGTAGCGGGGGTAGACAATGAGCAGTTCTTC.

Notes on this clonotype: Sequence at one end of the junction differs from germline and may be a read error. The chain combines TRBV15 with TRBJ1-1, with unresolved D. Germline V CDR1 and CDR2: LNHNV, YYDKDF (reference sequence). This CDR3 comprises 13 residues. The CDR3 region is CATSSLYSGEAFF. In DNA, the CDR3 is TGTGCCACCAGCAGCTTATACAGCGGTGAAGCGTTCTTT.

Note on this clonotype: The junction departs from germline at one end; a sequencing error may be responsible. V gene TRBV12-3 or TRBV12-4 combines with J gene TRBJ1-6, with a possible D match to TRBD1 (5 bases). The CDR3 sequence is 19 residues long. The CDR3 sequence: CATSSGRGFGAPAGSPLHF. CDR3 bases: TGTGCCACCAGTTCTGGGAGGGGATTCGGGGCCCCGGCGGGATCACCCCTCCACTTT.

The table lists this clonotype with a few counts. V is TRBV19 and J is TRBJ2-5, with a tentative D call TRBD1 (5 bases). The V end was cut by 3 bases, the J end by 5 bases, with 10 bases between. This CDR3 spans 13 amino acids. The germline V gene has CDR1 LNHDA and CDR2 SQIVND (reference sequence). The chain's CDR3 is CASSMRPGETQYF. The CDR3 coding sequence is TGTGCCAGTAGTATGAGGCCAGGGGAGACCCAGTACTTC.

CDR3 residues: CASSSDRYSTDKQYF. Here the CDR3 DNA reads TGTGCCAGCAGCTCCGACAGGTATAGCACAGATAAGCAGTACTTC. This sequence joins TRBV7-3 and TRBJ2-7; D may be TRBD1 (6 bases). V was trimmed by 4 bases and J by 8 bases, leaving 21 bases between them. The CDR3 has 15 residues. Germline CDR1 reads SGHTA; CDR2 reads FQGTGA.

V usage is TRBV11-2 and J usage is TRBJ1-6; tentative D call: TRBD1 (5 bases). V was shortened by 0 bases and J by 6 bases, with 18 bases between the two germline ends. Germline V gene lookup returns CDR1 SGHAT and CDR2 FQNNGV. CDR3 length: 18 residues. CDR3 sequence: CASSLERLGAAGNSPLHF. The CDR3 DNA reads as TGTGCCAGCAGCTTAGAGAGGTTAGGGGCAGCGGGTAATTCACCCCTCCACTTT. Full variable domain (missing parts from reference TRBV11-2 and TRBJ1-6): EAGVAQSPRYKIIEKRQSVAFWCNPISGHATLYWYQQILGQGPKLLIQFQNNGVVDDSQLPKDRFSAERLKGVDSTLKIQPAKLEDSAVYLCASSLERLGAAGNSPLHFGNGTRLTVT.

Concerning this clonotype itself: The conserved phenylalanine or tryptophan is not found at the CDR3 terminus, so this likely reflects a read error. The chain carries TRBV2 and TRBJ2-1; D ambiguous. V lost 6 bases and J lost 1, with 16 bases in between. The V gene's germline CDR1 is SNHLY and CDR2 FYNNEI. CDR3 size: 16 residues. For the CDR3, the DNA is TGTGCCAGCAGCACACCTGAGACTTATTCCTACAATGAGCAGTTCTGC. Its translation: CASSTPETYSYNEQFC.

Turning to this clonotype: A much larger clone sits a single nucleotide away, making a read error possible. This rearrangement joins TRBV20-1 to TRBJ2-5, with D hard to call. Germline V gene data show CDR1 as DFQATT and CDR2 as SNEGSKA (reference sequence). The CDR3 runs 11 residues. DNA of the CDR3: TGCGGTGCTAACAGCCAAGAGACCCAGTGCTTC. As protein: CGANSQETQCF.

This clonotype was picked up many times. The chain combines TRBV12-3 or TRBV12-4 with TRBJ2-7; 8 nucleotides align to TRBD1. This CDR3 has 15 residues. With V trimmed by 7 bases and J by 1 base, 9 bases remained unmatched. CDR3 DNA sequence: TGTGCCAGCACCCCCGGACAGGGAACATCCTACGAGCAGTACTTC. Its translation is CASTPGQGTSYEQYF.

This clonotype was counted once. This chain uses TRBV10-3 with TRBJ2-2, with D unclear. Judging by the DNA end, TRBJ1-2 fits better; the J call may be wrong. CDR1 is ENHRY and CDR2 is SYGVKD in the germline V gene. This CDR3 spans 14 amino acids. Here the CDR3 reads CAISEPARTWGYTF. The CDR3 region has the DNA TGTGCCATCAGTGAACCCGCCAGGACCTGGGGCTACACCTTC.

To note about this clonotype: The junction does not match germline at one end; this may be a read error. The chain links TRBV9 to TRBJ2-5, with no clear D. From germline, CDR1 is SGDLS and CDR2 YYNGEE. There are 13 residues in the CDR3. The CDR3 DNA is TGTGCCAGCAGTGAGAGACTTTCTGAGACTCCGACCTTC. Amino acids: CASSERLSETPTF.

There are many counts of this clonotype. The chain employs TRBV10-1 and TRBJ2-3, with D tentatively TRBD1 or TRBD2 (6 bases each). V lost 6 bases, J lost 3 bases, and 16 bases lay in between. Germline V lookup: CDR1 WNHNN, CDR2 SYGVQD (reference sequence). The CDR3 length is 15 residues. CDR3 loop: CASSRELRGTDTQYF. The CDR3 DNA follows: TGCGCCAGCAGCCGGGAGCTCAGGGGTACAGATACGCAGTATTTT.